The sequence of this T cell receptor (beta chain) was determined in a study of beta chain features in type 1 diabetes. The study's findings and limits: VDJ junctions in type 1 diabetes patients carried more deletions and fewer insertions. Moderately but significantly shorter TCRB CDR3s were found in Type 1 diabetes patients in all four CD4+ subsets. It was among patients, rather than healthy donors, that naive, central memory and Treg TCRB repertoires appeared more similar.

CDR1 is LGHNA, CDR2 YSLEER, per germline. This CDR3 comprises 15 residues. V lost 8 bases, J lost 0 bases, and 11 bases lay in between. With regard to this clone: No antigen is known for it.

Since all of the isolated RNA was reverse transcribed, expressed TCRB transcripts were what got sequenced. Clones were read by immunoSEQ multiplex PCR, and TCRdb kept only the in-frame ones, dropping some. The sample lists 200,000 to 250,000 clones, around 16% seen once, with approximately 0.087% in the top ten. The receptor's source is a man aged 25 to 40 with type 1 diabetes. The specimen sequenced was naive CD4+ T cells from blood. V and J are TRBV4-3 and TRBJ2-6, with D unresolved. Here the CDR3 DNA reads TGCGCCAGCCGCCCGGGCTACTCTGGGGCCAACGTCCTGACTTTC. Its protein is CASRPGYSGANVLTF.